This T cell receptor beta chain was documented in a study of blood T cell repertoires in COVID-19. Study at large: The United States, Italy and Spain supplied acute and convalescent COVID-19 samples.

In the study's own analysis: Amplification of reference gene primers was used by the study to estimate nucleated cell counts. Produced via immunoSEQ multiplex PCR; TCRdb's table is partial and in-frame only. Clone size and the V and J calls come from that table; the DNA yielded D and trimming. The table lists tens of thousands of clones, more than 65% of them singletons. The CDR3 is 14 amino acids. With 5 bases clipped from V and 2 bases from J, the junction kept 4 bases outside the gene matches. Germline assignment: CDR1 SGHVS and CDR2 FQNEAQ. This receptor was taken from a woman in her seventies with acute or convalescent COVID-19. The rearrangement links TRBV7-8 to TRBJ1-1, with 8 positions matching TRBD1. The sample consisted of peripheral blood. CDR3 sequence reads: CASSRGTGNTEAFF. The DNA of the CDR3 is TGTGCCAGCAGCCGAGGGACAGGTAACACTGAAGCTTTCTTT.